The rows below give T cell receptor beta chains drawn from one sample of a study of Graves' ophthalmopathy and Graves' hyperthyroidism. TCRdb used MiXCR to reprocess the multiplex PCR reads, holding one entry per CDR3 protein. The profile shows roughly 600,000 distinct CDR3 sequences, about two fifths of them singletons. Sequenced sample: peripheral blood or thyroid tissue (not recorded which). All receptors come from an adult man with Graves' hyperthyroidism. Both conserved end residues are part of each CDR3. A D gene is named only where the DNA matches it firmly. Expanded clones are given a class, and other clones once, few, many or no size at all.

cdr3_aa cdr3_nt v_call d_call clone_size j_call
CASSGTVVNTEAFF TGTGCCAGCAGCGGTACCGTGGTTAACACTGAAGCTTTCTTT TRBV7-2 . many TRBJ1-1
CSVVWLGETQYF TGCAGCGTTGTATGGCTCGGAGAGACCCAGTACTTC TRBV29-1 . . TRBJ2-5
CASSLGLSTTGSGNTIYF TGCGCCAGCAGCTTGGGGCTTTCGACGACAGGGTCTGGAAACACCATATATTTT TRBV5-1 TRBD1 . TRBJ1-3
CAISGDTRSYEQYF TGTGCCATCAGCGGGGACACCCGCTCCTACGAGCAGTACTTC TRBV10-3 . many TRBJ2-7
CATSARTGQGSDTGELFF TGTGCCACCAGTGCTCGCACCGGACAGGGGTCCGACACCGGGGAGCTGTTTTTT TRBV24-1 TRBD1 . TRBJ2-2
CASSSAGYYGYTF TGTGCCAGCAGCTCAGCAGGGTACTATGGCTACACCTTC TRBV5-6 . many TRBJ1-2
CAWGTGTDYEQYF TGTGCCTGGGGGACGGGCACCGACTACGAGCAGTACTTC TRBV30 . . TRBJ2-7
CSAREVGKSGNQPQHF TGCAGTGCTAGAGAGGTTGGAAAGTCTGGGAATCAGCCCCAGCATTTT TRBV20-1 . many TRBJ1-5
CSVQAENRGSAFF TGCAGCGTTCAGGCGGAGAACAGGGGGTCAGCTTTCTTT TRBV29-1 TRBD1 . TRBJ1-1
CATSRGGAGETQYF TGTGCCACCAGCAGAGGAGGGGCGGGAGAGACCCAGTACTTC TRBV15 . . TRBJ2-5
CASNLEGSAEAFF TGTGCCAGTAACCTGGAGGGGTCCGCTGAAGCTTTCTTT TRBV6-5 . many TRBJ1-1
CSARVFSGGGYEQYF TGCAGTGCTAGGGTCTTTTCGGGGGGCGGCTACGAGCAGTACTTC TRBV20-1 . many TRBJ2-7
CASSPDRTYNEQFF TGCGCCAGCAGCCCGGACAGGACATACAATGAGCAGTTCTTC TRBV4-1 TRBD1 . TRBJ2-1
CASSPEETSGYEQYF TGCGCCAGCAGCCCTGAAGAGACTAGCGGGTACGAGCAGTACTTC TRBV4-1 TRBD2 . TRBJ2-7
CSVGQGGYGYTF TGCAGCGTTGGACAGGGAGGCTATGGCTACACCTTC TRBV29-1 TRBD1 many TRBJ1-2
CASSPGPLSSGNTIYF TGTGCCAGCTCACCGGGACCATTAAGCTCTGGAAACACCATATATTTT TRBV25-1 . . TRBJ1-3
CASSYGGQRNTEAFF TGTGCCAGCAGTTACGGGGGACAAAGGAACACTGAAGCTTTCTTT TRBV6-5 . many TRBJ1-1
CASSLASQETGELFF TGTGCCAGCAGCTTAGCGTCTCAAGAGACCGGGGAGCTGTTTTTT TRBV7-6 . . TRBJ2-2
CASSSGGLGVEQYF TGTGCCAGCAGCTCGGGGGGTCTTGGGGTCGAGCAGTACTTC TRBV7-2 TRBD2 many TRBJ2-7
CASSPIRTSPYQETQYF TGTGCCAGCAGCCCTATCAGGACTAGCCCGTACCAAGAGACCCAGTACTTC TRBV3-1 TRBD2 . TRBJ2-5
CASSEWSTDTQYF TGTGCCAGCAGTGAATGGAGCACAGATACGCAGTATTTT TRBV6-5 . . TRBJ2-3
CASSLIPPPGYTF TGTGCCAGCAGTTTAATCCCCCCCCCTGGCTACACCTTC TRBV7-9 . . TRBJ1-2
CASRGLVNYGYTF TGTGCCAGTAGGGGCTTAGTCAACTATGGCTACACCTTC TRBV19 . many TRBJ1-2
CSARPQRGIGYEQYF TGCAGTGCTAGACCCCAGCGGGGGATAGGTTACGAGCAGTACTTC TRBV20-1 TRBD2 few TRBJ2-7
CASSLTEWKRDIPAYEQYF TGTGCCAGCAGCTTAACGGAATGGAAGCGGGACATCCCGGCCTACGAGCAGTACTTC TRBV7-3 . few TRBJ2-7
CASSQTPGSNSPLHF TGTGCCAGCAGCCAAACCCCAGGGAGCAATTCACCCCTCCACTTT TRBV3-1 . few TRBJ1-6
CSVGRGEAFF TGCAGCGTTGGGAGGGGGGAAGCTTTCTTT TRBV29-1 . . TRBJ1-1
CSAFEGGANVLTF TGCAGTGCTTTTGAGGGTGGGGCCAACGTCCTGACTTTC TRBV20-1 . many TRBJ2-6
CASSSSSYEQYF TGTGCCAGCAGCTCCTCTTCCTACGAGCAGTACTTC TRBV7-9 . many TRBJ2-7
CASSLTQGAANSPLHF TGTGCCAGCAGCTTAACTCAGGGGGCGGCTAATTCACCCCTCCACTTT TRBV7-8 TRBD1 . TRBJ1-6
CASSTGQPYSNQPQHF TGTGCCAGCAGTACCGGACAGCCATATAGCAATCAGCCCCAGCATTTT TRBV6-1 . . TRBJ1-5
CASSLVRSGGLNTQYF TGTGCCAGCAGCTTGGTCCGGAGCGGGGGGCTAAATACGCAGTATTTT TRBV25-1 TRBD2 once TRBJ2-3
CASSLVLGNEQFF TGTGCCAGCAGTTTAGTCCTAGGAAATGAGCAGTTCTTC TRBV7-2 . . TRBJ2-1
CASKQGGVNTGELFF TGTGCCAGCAAACAGGGCGGGGTGAACACCGGGGAGCTGTTTTTT TRBV2 . many TRBJ2-2
CASSPGAAQGPFQETQYF TGTGCCAGCAGCCCTGGGGCGGCCCAGGGGCCCTTCCAAGAGACCCAGTACTTC TRBV7-9 . . TRBJ2-5
CASSVGGGFFGYTF TGTGCCAGCAGCGTAGGGGGGGGTTTTTTTGGCTACACCTTC TRBV9 . . TRBJ1-2